The 29 T cell receptor beta chains reported below all come from one sample, sequenced in a study of T cells after yellow fever vaccination. TCRdb itself ran the 5' RACE reads through MiXCR, one entry per CDR3 protein. The sample holds about 310,000 distinct CDR3 sequences, around 3.6% seen once. Sequenced here: PBMCs, sampled on the day of the yellow fever booster vaccination. These receptors were obtained from a man younger than 35 who received the YFV17D yellow fever vaccine.

This clonotype was seen a few times. The chain employs TRBV12-3 or TRBV12-4 and TRBJ1-6; D is ambiguous. V dropped 3 bases and J dropped 9 bases, with 6 bases sitting between them. This CDR3 has 12 residues. In nucleotides, the CDR3 is TGTGCCAGCAGTTTTTGGGGTTCACCCCTCCACTTT. Its protein is CASSFWGSPLHF.

This clonotype was observed a handful of times. This chain connects TRBV7-2 to TRBJ2-1, with 13 nucleotides matching TRBD2. Germline lookup yields CDR1 SGHTA and CDR2 FQGNSA. The CDR3 is 15 residues long. Trimming cost V 6 bases and J 9 bases; bases outside gene matches: 8. CDR3 residues: CASSETSGGAREQFF. The CDR3, as DNA: TGTGCCAGCAGTGAAACTAGCGGGGGGGCTCGTGAGCAGTTCTTC.

This clonotype was found many times. This chain uses TRBV5-1 with TRBJ1-4; weak D call: TRBD1 (6 bases). The germline gives CDR1 SGHRS, CDR2 YFSETQ. The V and J ends lost 2 bases and 7 bases respectively, with 18 bases between them. CDR3 length: 16 amino acids. Here the CDR3 DNA reads TGCGCCAGCAGCTTTGGAGAGGGGGGCGACTTTGAAAAACTGTTTTTT. This encodes CASSFGEGGDFEKLFF.

The table lists this clonotype with a few counts. The genes are TRBV12-3 or TRBV12-4 and TRBJ2-3; no definite D call. This CDR3 contains 13 residues. The V and J ends lost 3 bases and 1 base respectively, with 5 bases between them. The CDR3 is CASSFVGTDTQYF. The CDR3 DNA reads as TGTGCCAGCAGTTTTGTAGGCACAGATACGCAGTATTTT.

This clonotype has a count of ten or more. V gene TRBV19 combines with J gene TRBJ1-3, with D uncertain. Trimming stripped 5 bases from V and 0 bases from J, with 17 bases between. Per the germline V gene, CDR1 is LNHDA and CDR2 is SQIVND (reference sequence). This CDR3 spans 17 amino acids. CDR3: CASSQLGRPSSGNTIYF. CDR3 sequence (DNA): TGTGCCAGTAGTCAGCTAGGCCGACCGAGCTCTGGAAACACCATATATTTT.

This chain uses TRBV6-1 with TRBJ1-5; D unclear. Trimming stripped 4 bases from V and 0 bases from J, with 10 bases between. The germline V gene has CDR1 MNHNS and CDR2 SASEGT. The CDR3 spans 15 residues. The CDR3 reads CASSASAYSNQPQHF. The CDR3 nucleotides are TGTGCCAGCAGTGCTTCGGCCTATAGCAATCAGCCCCAGCATTTT.

The rearrangement joins TRBV28 to TRBJ1-2, with 7 nucleotides matching TRBD1. CDR3 length: 13 residues. The junction had 4 bases not matched to a gene; V was cut back by 7 bases and J by 2 bases. Looked up from germline, CDR1 is MDHEN and CDR2 is SYDVKM. The CDR3: CASTGQANYGYTF. As DNA, the CDR3 is TGTGCCAGCACAGGACAGGCAAACTATGGCTACACCTTC.

The V gene is TRBV5-1, the J gene TRBJ2-7, with 7 nucleotides matching TRBD1. The CDR3 sequence is 14 residues long. From germline, CDR1 is SGHRS and CDR2 YFSETQ. J gave up 1 base and V 4 bases, and 5 bases lay outside the gene matches. The CDR3 sequence is CASSAQGPSYEQYF. CDR3 bases: TGCGCCAGCAGCGCACAGGGGCCGTCCTACGAGCAGTACTTC.

This clonotype was seen at least ten times. The chain combines TRBV7-9 with TRBJ1-2, with a weak D call TRBD1 (5 bases). CDR3 length equals 19 residues. V was cut by 5 bases and J by 4 bases, with 29 bases left in between. Germline V gene data show CDR1 as SEHNR and CDR2 as FQNEAQ (reference sequence). For the CDR3, the DNA is TGTGCCAGCAGCCCCAGGGACGGGGGACCGGACTATTTTCGCTATGGCTACACCTTC. Amino acid sequence: CASSPRDGGPDYFRYGYTF.

The genes are TRBV7-9 and TRBJ1-2; D is unclear. The V end was cut by 2 bases, the J end by 8 bases, with 15 bases between. This CDR3 spans 14 amino acids. CDR1 is SEHNR and CDR2 is FQNEAQ in the germline V gene (reference sequence). DNA for the CDR3: TGTGCCAGCAGCTTAATGGGAGGAGGTTACGGCTACACCTTC. Translating gives CASSLMGGGYGYTF.

Only a few counts were recorded for this clonotype. This chain joins TRBV27 and TRBJ2-1; 10 bases agree with TRBD2. Germline V gene sequence: CDR1 MNHEY, CDR2 SMNVEV (reference sequence). J gave up 10 bases and V 6 bases, and 12 bases lay outside the gene matches. CDR3 length: 15 residues. The CDR3 protein is CASSPSGGAFPEQFF. The CDR3 bases are TGTGCCAGCAGCCCAAGCGGGGGGGCTTTCCCGGAGCAGTTCTTC.

This clonotype has a count of ten or more. The rearrangement links TRBV20-1 to TRBJ2-7; D is ambiguous. Germline V gene sequence: CDR1 DFQATT, CDR2 SNEGSKA (reference sequence). V dropped 5 bases and J dropped 1 base, with 18 bases sitting between them. There are 15 residues in the CDR3. CDR3 nucleotide sequence: TGCAGTGCTTTGCCATATGTCACCAAGTCCTACGAGCAGTACGTC. This gives the protein CSALPYVTKSYEQYV.

The chain joins TRBV3-1 to TRBJ2-3; no clear D gene. Germline CDR1 reads LGHDT; CDR2 reads YNNKEL (reference sequence). The CDR3 is 18 amino acids. With 3 bases removed from V and 1 base from J, the gap between germline ends came to 20 bases. This chain's CDR3 is CASSQSPNLFGRTDTQYF. In nucleotides, the CDR3 is TGTGCCAGCAGCCAGTCGCCCAACCTCTTTGGGCGCACAGATACGCAGTATTTT.

This clonotype was picked up a small number of times. The gene calls are TRBV27 and TRBJ2-7, with D maybe TRBD1 (6 bases). Germline V lookup: CDR1 MNHEY, CDR2 SMNVEV (reference sequence). The V end lost 6 bases, the J end lost 5 bases, and 11 bases lay between the germline ends. The CDR3 covers 12 residues. The CDR3 sequence is CASRAQGHEQYF. Written as DNA, the CDR3 is TGTGCCAGCAGGGCTCAGGGGCACGAGCAGTACTTC.

In this sample, this clonotype turned up many times. The DNA for the CDR3 is TGTGCCAGCAGTTCGGGGACAGGGGACACAGATACGCAGTATTTT. Protein sequence: CASSSGTGDTDTQYF. This chain joins TRBV12-3 or TRBV12-4 and TRBJ2-3; TRBD1 matches at 10 bases. Germline trimming cut 4 bases from V and 2 bases from J; bases unmatched to any gene: 3. The CDR3 runs to 15 residues.

The CDR3 DNA sequence: TGTGCCAGCAGCCCTGGACAGGAGCAGTTCTTC. Protein sequence: CASSPGQEQFF. This sequence joins TRBV7-9 and TRBJ2-1, with a weak D call TRBD1 (6 bases). Germline CDR1 SEHNR, CDR2 FQNEAQ (reference sequence). Trimming took 5 bases from V and 10 from J, leaving 9 bases between them. The CDR3 is 11 amino acids.

V and J are TRBV19 and TRBJ1-1; D not resolved. This CDR3 has 14 residues. V was pared by 2 bases and J by 0 bases, with 7 bases between. Germline V gene lookup returns CDR1 LNHDA and CDR2 SQIVND (reference sequence). CDR3 sequence reads: CASSIIHLNTEAFF. CDR3 nucleotides: TGTGCCAGTAGTATAATCCACCTGAACACTGAAGCTTTCTTT.

Ten or more counts support this clonotype. The chain recombines TRBV7-9 with TRBJ2-2; 7 bases are a match to TRBD1. The CDR3 runs to 15 residues. With V trimmed by 6 bases and J by 1 base, 5 bases remained unmatched. Germline CDR1 and CDR2: SEHNR and FQNEAQ (reference sequence). The DNA for the CDR3 is TGTGCCAGCAGTAAAGGGGGCTTGAACACCGGGGAGCTGTTTTTT. Its protein is CASSKGGLNTGELFF. Full variable domain (missing parts from reference TRBV7-9 and TRBJ2-2): DTGVSQNPRHKITKRGQNVTFRCDPISEHNRLYWYRQTLGQGPEFLTYFQNEAQLEKSRLLSDRFSAERPKGSFSTLEIQRTEQGDSAMYLCASSKGGLNTGELFFGEGSRLTVL.

This clonotype turned up a few times. This chain links TRBV11-2 with TRBJ2-5; 12 nucleotides align to TRBD2. V lost 0 bases, J lost 9 bases, and 8 bases stayed unmatched. Germline V gene sequence: CDR1 SGHAT, CDR2 FQNNGV. The CDR3 is 16 amino acids. For the CDR3, the DNA is TGTGCCAGCAGCTTAGAAGGACTAGCGGGGCGGAGTGCCCAGTACTTC. Translating gives CASSLEGLAGRSAQYF. The variable domain in full, with the rest retrieved from reference TRBV11-2 and TRBJ2-5, is EAGVAQSPRYKIIEKRQSVAFWCNPISGHATLYWYQQILGQGPKLLIQFQNNGVVDDSQLPKDRFSAERLKGVDSTLKIQPAKLEDSAVYLCASSLEGLAGRSAQYFGPGTRLLVL.

In its sample, this clonotype was seen a few times. V and J are TRBV12-3 or TRBV12-4 and TRBJ1-5; the D gene is possibly TRBD1 (5 bases). The V end lost 3 bases, the J end lost 6 bases, and 12 bases lay between the germline ends. The CDR3 spans 14 residues. The CDR3 nucleotides are TGTGCCAGCAGTTTTAGGCAGGGAGTTCAGCCCCAGCATTTT. Residues: CASSFRQGVQPQHF.

The sample holds many counts of this clonotype. The V gene is TRBV24-1, the J gene TRBJ2-1, with TRBD1 identical over 8 bases. Germline V lookup: CDR1 KGHDR, CDR2 SFDVKD. J lost 0 bases, V lost 5 bases, and 14 bases had no gene match. The CDR3 extends over 19 amino acids. CDR3 residues: CATSAPIRNGTGSYNEQFF. The CDR3 DNA follows: TGTGCCACCAGTGCCCCTATTCGGAACGGGACAGGCTCCTACAATGAGCAGTTCTTC.

This chain's CDR3 is CASSLGGQTNTEAFF. CDR3 DNA sequence: TGTGCCAGCAGCTTAGGCGGACAGACGAACACTGAAGCTTTCTTT. The V gene is TRBV5-4, the J gene TRBJ1-1, with a tentative D call TRBD1 (6 bases). CDR3 size: 15 residues. With 2 bases removed from V and 1 base from J, the gap between germline ends came to 12 bases. Germline V CDR1 and CDR2: SGHNT, YYREEE (reference sequence).

This clonotype was observed many times. The rearrangement links TRBV20-1 to TRBJ2-5, with D unresolved. The CDR3 is made up of 14 amino acids. Germline CDR1 reads DFQATT; CDR2 reads SNEGSKA (reference sequence). With 0 bases removed from V and 2 bases from J, the gap between germline ends came to 10 bases. CDR3 sequence: CSARDNAWQETQYF. CDR3 DNA sequence: TGCAGTGCTAGAGATAACGCCTGGCAAGAGACCCAGTACTTC.

This clonotype has ten or more counts. V usage is TRBV9 and J usage is TRBJ2-5; D gene uncertain. The CDR3 is made up of 14 amino acids. Germline CDR1 is SGDLS and CDR2 is YYNGEE. Trimming removed 3 bases at V and 4 bases at J, with 13 bases between. This chain's CDR3 is CASSESITGETQYF. The CDR3 DNA sequence: TGTGCCAGCAGCGAGAGTATCACCGGAGAGACCCAGTACTTC.

This clonotype was detected only a few times. V is TRBV3-1 and J is TRBJ2-2, with 12 positions matching TRBD2. The CDR3 spans 19 residues. The trim removed 0 bases at V and 1 base at J, leaving 6 bases unmatched. In germline, CDR1 is LGHDT, CDR2 YNNKEL (reference sequence). The CDR3 bases are TGTGCCAGCAGCCAAGAAGTGGGACTAGCGGGCCTGAACACCGGGGAGCTGTTTTTT. It yields the protein CASSQEVGLAGLNTGELFF.

Many counts were recorded for this clonotype. The chain joins TRBV5-6 to TRBJ2-5, with D unclear. V lost 7 bases and J 4 bases, leaving 17 bases between the germline ends. This CDR3 contains 14 residues. Germline V gene data show CDR1 as SGHDT and CDR2 as YYEEEE. The CDR3 spells CASANQDLRETQYF. The CDR3 DNA sequence: TGTGCCAGCGCTAACCAGGACCTAAGAGAGACCCAGTACTTC.

This clonotype appeared many times. The chain joins TRBV12-3 or TRBV12-4 to TRBJ2-7, with D tentatively TRBD1 or TRBD2 (5 bases each). Deletions cut 5 bases from V and 6 bases from J, with 11 bases between. This CDR3 comprises 12 residues. For the CDR3, the DNA is TGTGCCAGCAGTGTACGGGACGGCGAGCAGTACTTC. It codes for CASSVRDGEQYF.

V is TRBV20-1 and J is TRBJ2-1, with D perhaps TRBD1 (6 bases). Trimming took 2 bases from V and 0 from J, leaving 11 bases between them. Per the germline V gene, CDR1 is DFQATT and CDR2 is SNEGSKA (reference sequence). This CDR3 is 15 amino acids long. The CDR3 bases are TGCAGTGCTAGAAGGGACACGAACTCCTACAATGAGCAGTTCTTC. It encodes CSARRDTNSYNEQFF.

The chain employs TRBV4-2 and TRBJ2-1; 7 nucleotides match TRBD2. The V gene end was trimmed by 1 base and the J gene end by 8 bases; junction bases not matched to a gene: 11. The CDR3 is made up of 16 amino acids. Looked up from germline, CDR1 is LGHNA and CDR2 is YNFKEQ. CDR3 in DNA: TGTGCCAGCAGCCAAGGAGGAGCGAGCGGGGCTGATGAGCAGTTCTTC. Protein: CASSQGGASGADEQFF.